This TCR beta chain was profiled in a study of T cells after yellow fever vaccination. From germline, CDR1 is SGDLS and CDR2 YYNGEE. Losses at the gene ends were 2 bases for V and 5 bases for J; bases not matched to a gene: 4. CDR3 length equals 15 residues. TCRdb used MiXCR to reprocess the 5' RACE reads, holding one entry per CDR3 protein. Altogether 400,000 to 650,000 distinct CDR3 sequences are present, around a fifth being singletons, with the ten largest covering about 17%. This TCR came from a man younger than 35 who received the YFV17D yellow fever vaccine. The specimen was PBMCs, collected approximately 22 days after the first yellow fever vaccination. The gene calls are TRBV9 and TRBJ2-5; 12 bases map to TRBD1. The CDR3 sequence: CASSVGTGGDETQYF. The CDR3 nucleotides are TGTGCCAGCAGCGTCGGGACAGGGGGCGATGAGACCCAGTACTTC.